A single sample is the source of the 27 T cell receptor beta chains below, sequenced in a study of blood T cell repertoires in COVID-19. The assay was immunoSEQ multiplex PCR, and TCRdb's table has in-frame clones only and misses some. Of approximately 160,000 clones detected, around four fifths appear once; the ten largest clones hold 4.4%. The specimen was PBMCs or T cells enriched from blood (not recorded which). The receptors shown here come from a woman between 50 and 59 years old who had recovered from COVID-19.

This chain joins TRBV7-2 and TRBJ1-2, with a possible D match to TRBD1 (5 bases). V was trimmed by 3 bases and J by 3 bases, leaving 11 bases between them. The CDR3 has 14 amino acids. Germline CDR1 and CDR2: SGHTA and FQGNSA. CDR3 nucleotide sequence: TGTGCCAGCAGCTTGTGGGGAGGGGACTATGGCTACACCTTC. Encoded protein: CASSLWGGDYGYTF.

V and J are TRBV6-5 and TRBJ1-2; 10 bases match TRBD1. Germline trimming cut 2 bases from V and 4 bases from J; bases unmatched to any gene: 7. CDR1 and CDR2 (germline): MNHEY, SVGAGI. This CDR3 has 16 residues. The CDR3 DNA sequence: TGTGCCAGCAGTTACCAGAGGACAGGGGGAAGCTATGGCTACACCTTC. Amino acids: CASSYQRTGGSYGYTF.

The chain links TRBV27 to TRBJ1-4, with TRBD1 identical over 10 bases. The CDR3 totals 15 residues. Germline loops: CDR1 MNHEY, CDR2 SMNVEV (reference sequence). V was clipped by 5 bases and J by 8 bases; unmatched bases: 8. The CDR3 here is CASSKRTGGEEKLFF. In nucleotides, the CDR3 is TGTGCCAGCAGTAAACGGACAGGGGGGGAGGAAAAACTGTTTTTT.

This clone has a handful of counts. The chain combines TRBV5-6 with TRBJ1-1; D remains ambiguous. Trimming left V 4 bases short and J 2 bases short, with 15 bases between. Germline CDR1 reads SGHDT; CDR2 reads YYEEEE. This CDR3 contains 15 residues. CDR3: CASSQVGRLNTEAFF. For the CDR3, the DNA is TGTGCCAGCAGCCAGGTGGGTCGGCTAAACACTGAAGCTTTCTTT. The full variable domain, completed using reference TRBV5-6 and TRBJ1-1, is DAGVTQSPTHLIKTRGQQVTLRCSPKSGHDTVSWYQQALGQGPQFIFQYYEEEERQRGNFPDRFSGHQFPNYSSELNVNALLLGDSALYLCASSQVGRLNTEAFFGQGTRLTVV.

The J gene is TRBJ2-1, the V gene TRBV9; the match to TRBD2 covers 13 bases. Looked up from germline, CDR1 is SGDLS and CDR2 is YYNGEE. Losses at the gene ends were 0 bases for V and 5 bases for J; bases not matched to a gene: 11. The CDR3 runs to 19 residues. The CDR3 DNA reads as TGTGCCAGCAGCGTAGCCCCGGGACTAGCGGGACGAGCGAACAATGAGCAGTTCTTC. Residues: CASSVAPGLAGRANNEQFF.

V is TRBV19 and J is TRBJ1-2; D is perhaps TRBD1 (5 bases). Germline V gene data show CDR1 as LNHDA and CDR2 as SQIVND (reference sequence). V lost 3 bases and J lost 1, with 12 bases in between. The CDR3 runs 15 residues. The CDR3 DNA is TGTGCCAGTAGTATTTCACAGACAGTTAACTATGGCTACACCTTC. This encodes CASSISQTVNYGYTF.

The chain recombines TRBV28 with TRBJ1-2; no clear D gene. The CDR3 consists of 11 residues. V was pared by 5 bases and J by 5 bases, with 6 bases between. In germline, CDR1 is MDHEN, CDR2 SYDVKM. This CDR3 is CASSPQYGYTF. CDR3 nucleotides: TGTGCCAGCAGTCCCCAATATGGCTACACCTTC.

The chain couples TRBV24-1 to TRBJ1-1, with 7 nucleotides matching TRBD1. Trimming took 7 bases from V and 4 from J; bases not matched to a gene: 2. Germline assignment: CDR1 KGHDR and CDR2 SFDVKD. This CDR3 contains 12 residues. CDR3 in DNA: TGTGCCACCAGCGCAGGGGGCACTGAAGCTTTCTTT. As protein: CATSAGGTEAFF.

This chain links TRBV9 with TRBJ2-3; D is possibly TRBD1 (5 bases). Germline CDR1 and CDR2: SGDLS and YYNGEE. With 0 bases removed from V and 6 bases from J, the gap between germline ends came to 11 bases. There are 14 residues in the CDR3. CDR3 sequence (DNA): TGTGCCAGCAGCGTAGACCAGGGCCCCGATACGCAGTATTTT. Translating gives CASSVDQGPDTQYF.

J is TRBJ2-2 and V is TRBV19; 8 positions agree with TRBD1. This CDR3 has 15 amino acids. After removal of 5 bases from V and 4 bases from J, the junction contained 6 bases not matched to a gene. The V gene's germline CDR1 is LNHDA and CDR2 SQIVND (reference sequence). The CDR3 region has the DNA TGTGCCAGTAGTTTCGTAGACAGGGGCACCGGGGAGCTGTTTTTT. It is translated as CASSFVDRGTGELFF.

This rearrangement joins TRBV6-5 to TRBJ2-3; a possible D gene is TRBD2 (5 bases). Germline assignment: CDR1 MNHEY and CDR2 SVGAGI. V lost 4 bases, J lost 0 bases, and 8 bases lay in between. The CDR3 runs 14 residues. Written as DNA, the CDR3 is TGTGCCAGCAGTTTCCGCGGGAGCACAGATACGCAGTATTTT. Protein: CASSFRGSTDTQYF.

J is TRBJ1-1 and V is TRBV19, with D possibly being TRBD1 (6 bases). V lost 2 bases and J lost 3, with 13 bases in between. The CDR3 covers 15 residues. CDR1 is LNHDA and CDR2 is SQIVND in the germline V gene (reference sequence). This CDR3 is CASSIYQGIYTEAFF. CDR3 coding DNA: TGTGCCAGTAGTATATATCAGGGGATCTACACTGAAGCTTTCTTT.

This chain uses TRBV3-1 (or the pseudogene TRBV3-2) with TRBJ1-1; TRBD1 matches 7 bases. The V and J ends lost 4 bases and 0 bases, in that order; junction bases with no gene match: 2. The CDR3 sequence is 14 residues long. Per the germline V gene, CDR1 is LGHDT and CDR2 is YNNKEL (reference sequence). The CDR3 spells CASSRQGLNTEAFF. CDR3 sequence (DNA): TGTGCCAGCAGCCGACAGGGATTGAACACTGAAGCTTTCTTT.

This clone was picked up one time. The chain carries TRBV19 and TRBJ1-5, with TRBD1 identical over 8 bases. CDR3 length: 17 residues. With 5 bases clipped from V and 0 bases from J, the junction kept 9 bases outside the gene matches. CDR1 and CDR2 (germline): LNHDA, SQIVND (reference sequence). CDR3 coding DNA: TGTGCCAGTAGTGCCCGGACAGGGCTTTTTAGCAATCAGCCCCAGCATTTT. Translated: CASSARTGLFSNQPQHF.

This clone was observed once. The CDR3, as DNA: TGTGCCAGCAGTGTGGACAGGGGGCATGCTTTCTTT. The encoded protein is CASSVDRGHAFF. The V and J genes are TRBV2 and TRBJ1-1; TRBD1 agrees at 11 bases. Germline V gives CDR1 SNHLY, CDR2 FYNNEI. V shed 4 bases, J shed 11 bases, and the junction held 3 bases outside the gene matches. The CDR3 totals 12 residues.

This clone occurred once. The chain joins TRBV7-3 to TRBJ2-5; D is unresolved. The length of the CDR3 is 13 residues. Germline CDR1 and CDR2: SGHTA and FQGTGA. Trimming shortened V by 5 bases and J by 1 base, and 8 bases separated the two germline ends. CDR3 coding DNA: TGTGCCAGCAGCCGCGAGTTCCAAGAGACCCAGTACTTC. It is translated as CASSREFQETQYF.

This chain joins TRBV11-3 and TRBJ1-2; 9 nucleotides match TRBD1. Germline V gene sequence: CDR1 SGHNT, CDR2 YENEEA. There are 17 residues in the CDR3. The V gene end was trimmed by 1 base and the J gene end by 3 bases; junction bases not matched to a gene: 9. The CDR3 loop is CASSLAGQGRVDYGYTF. The CDR3 DNA reads TGTGCCAGCAGCTTAGCGGGACAGGGTAGGGTCGACTATGGCTACACCTTC. Full variable domain (outside the CDR3, taken from reference TRBV11-3 and TRBJ1-2): EAGVVQSPRYKIIEKKQPVAFWCNPISGHNTLYWYLQNLGQGPELLIRYENEEAVDDSQLPKDRFSAERLKGVDSTLKIQPAELGDSAVYLCASSLAGQGRVDYGYTFGSGTRLTVV.

This clone was seen a single time. The chain couples TRBV14 to TRBJ2-5, with D tentatively TRBD1 (6 bases). CDR1 and CDR2 from the germline V gene are SGHDN and FVKESK. The CDR3 extends over 17 amino acids. Trimming took 1 base from V and 4 from J, leaving 19 bases between them. The CDR3 spells CASSQGRVIQGRETQYF. CDR3 sequence (DNA): TGTGCCAGCAGCCAAGGTCGCGTTATTCAGGGGCGAGAGACCCAGTACTTC.

The chain recombines TRBV5-6 with TRBJ2-3, with a weak D call TRBD1 (6 bases). Germline CDR1 and CDR2: SGHDT and YYEEEE. Deletions cut 0 bases from V and 6 bases from J, with 14 bases between. The CDR3 sequence is 15 residues long. The CDR3 loop is CASSLGVQGSDTQYF. CDR3 nucleotides: TGTGCCAGCAGCTTGGGAGTACAGGGCTCGGATACGCAGTATTTT.

This sequence joins TRBV19 and TRBJ2-5; 7 bases match TRBD2. The CDR3 extends over 13 amino acids. Germline trimming cut 3 bases from V and 5 bases from J; bases unmatched to any gene: 3. Germline V gives CDR1 LNHDA, CDR2 SQIVND (reference sequence). CDR3 sequence: CASSMGGPETQYF. The CDR3 bases are TGTGCCAGTAGTATGGGAGGGCCGGAGACCCAGTACTTC.

The rearrangement links TRBV30 to TRBJ2-2; 7 nucleotides line up with TRBD2. The CDR3 has 14 amino acids. J gave up 3 bases and V 3 bases, and 4 bases lay outside the gene matches. The germline CDR1 and CDR2 sequences are GTSNPN and SVGIG (reference sequence). As DNA, the CDR3 is TGTGCCTGGAGCGGGGGGATGGACACCGGGGAGCTGTTTTTT. Amino acid sequence: CAWSGGMDTGELFF. Drawing the rest from reference TRBV30 and TRBJ2-2, the complete variable domain is SQTIHQWPATLVQPVGSPLSLECTVEGTSNPNLYWYRQAAGRGLQLLFYSVGIGQISSEVPQNLSASRPQDRQFILSSKKLLLSDSGFYLCAWSGGMDTGELFFGEGSRLTVL.

This chain connects TRBV5-4 to TRBJ1-3; D is undetermined. Per the germline V gene, CDR1 is SGHNT and CDR2 is YYREEE (reference sequence). The CDR3 is made up of 14 amino acids. V shed 2 bases and J shed 4 bases, with 10 bases lying between them. CDR3 protein: CASSFGVLGNTIYF. CDR3 nucleotide sequence: TGTGCCAGCAGCTTCGGGGTTCTGGGAAACACCATATATTTT.

This clone was counted a single time. This sequence joins TRBV7-9 and TRBJ1-1, with 8 bases identical to TRBD1. Germline trimming cut 4 bases from V and 4 bases from J; bases unmatched to any gene: 8. The CDR3 contains 15 residues. CDR1 SEHNR and CDR2 FQNEAQ come from the germline V gene (reference sequence). CDR3 region: CASSSNQGAGTEAFF. The CDR3 nucleotides read TGTGCCAGCAGCTCTAACCAGGGGGCGGGCACTGAAGCTTTCTTT. Combining the CDR3 with reference TRBV7-9 and TRBJ1-1 gives the whole variable domain DTGVSQNPRHKITKRGQNVTFRCDPISEHNRLYWYRQTLGQGPEFLTYFQNEAQLEKSRLLSDRFSAERPKGSFSTLEIQRTEQGDSAMYLCASSSNQGAGTEAFFGQGTRLTVV.

The genes are TRBV10-2 and TRBJ2-7, with 8 bases matching TRBD2. This CDR3 contains 14 residues. Germline V gene lookup returns CDR1 WSHSY and CDR2 SAAADI. V trimming: 7 bases; J trimming: 6 bases; junction bases outside the gene matches: 11. In nucleotides, the CDR3 is TGCGCCAGCAATCATCGGGGGGGGCCAGCCGAGCAGTACGTC. This codes for CASNHRGGPAEQYV.

The J gene is TRBJ2-2, the V gene TRBV29-1; possibly TRBD2 for D (6 bases). There are 13 residues in the CDR3. Germline V CDR1 and CDR2: SQVTM, ANQGSEA. Trimming pared 6 bases from V and 5 bases from J, leaving 13 bases between. This CDR3 is CSVGGYGTGELFF. The CDR3 DNA reads as TGCAGCGTCGGGGGTTATGGAACCGGGGAGCTGTTTTTT.

As concerns this clone: Distinct nucleotide sequences in the sample also encode this CDR3. J is TRBJ1-3 and V is TRBV5-1, with D possibly being TRBD1 (5 bases). From germline, CDR1 is SGHRS and CDR2 YFSETQ. The V end lost 6 bases, the J end lost 0 bases, and 10 bases lay between the germline ends. The CDR3 covers 14 residues. The CDR3 DNA is TGCGCCAGCACGTCGGGGGGCTCTGGAAACACCATATATTTT. As protein: CASTSGGSGNTIYF.

The V call is TRBV13, the J call TRBJ1-1, with TRBD1 matching 9 bases. The CDR3 is 16 residues long. Losses at the gene ends were 3 bases for V and 7 bases for J; bases not matched to a gene: 12. In germline, CDR1 is PRHDT, CDR2 FYEKMQ (reference sequence). The CDR3: CASSFTGGGRLDEAFF. For the CDR3, the DNA is TGTGCCAGCAGCTTTACAGGGGGCGGGCGGTTGGATGAAGCTTTCTTT.